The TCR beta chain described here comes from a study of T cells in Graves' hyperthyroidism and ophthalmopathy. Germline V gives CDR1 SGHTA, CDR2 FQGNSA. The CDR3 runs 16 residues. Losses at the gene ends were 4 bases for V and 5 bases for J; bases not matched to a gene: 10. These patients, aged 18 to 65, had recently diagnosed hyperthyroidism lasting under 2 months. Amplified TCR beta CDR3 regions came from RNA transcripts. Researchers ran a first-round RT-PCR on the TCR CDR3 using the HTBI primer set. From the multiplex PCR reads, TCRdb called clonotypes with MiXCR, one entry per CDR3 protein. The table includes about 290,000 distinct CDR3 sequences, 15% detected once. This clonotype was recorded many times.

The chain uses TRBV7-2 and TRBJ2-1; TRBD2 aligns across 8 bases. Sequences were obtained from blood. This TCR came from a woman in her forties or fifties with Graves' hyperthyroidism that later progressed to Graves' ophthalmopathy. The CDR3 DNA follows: TGTGCCAGCAGCTCACCCACGGGAGGGCTTAACAATGAGCAGTTCTTC. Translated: CASSSPTGGLNNEQFF.